The 16 T cell receptor beta chains given below trace back to one sample, sequenced in a study of CD8 T cell repertoires and HIV-1 epitope variants. Sequenced by immunoSEQ multiplex PCR; TCRdb stores in-frame clones only, minus some. Of about 6,000 clones in the sample, roughly 65% were seen once. Antigens for these TCRs are unknown. Specimen: cultured CD8+ T cells derived from PBMCs. Every receptor here comes from a male donor with HIV.

The chain links TRBV5-1 to TRBJ1-1; a weak D match, TRBD1 (6 bases). This CDR3 has 13 residues. V was clipped by 0 bases and J by 3 bases, with 6 bases between them. Looked up from germline, CDR1 is SGHRS and CDR2 is YFSETQ. CDR3 loop: CASSLAGDTEAFF. CDR3 nucleotide sequence: TGCGCCAGCAGCTTGGCAGGGGACACTGAAGCTTTCTTT.

V and J are TRBV10-3 and TRBJ2-5; 8 bases map to TRBD1. J was trimmed by 2 bases and V by 6 bases; bases with no gene match: 5. The CDR3 is 14 residues long. In germline, CDR1 is ENHRY, CDR2 SYGVKD. The CDR3 loop reads CAIREDREQETQYF. The CDR3 DNA reads TGTGCCATCAGAGAGGACAGGGAACAAGAGACCCAGTACTTC.

The chain's CDR3 is CASRLGPPGEQYF. CDR3 in DNA: TGTGCCAGCAGGCTTGGACCCCCGGGGGAGCAGTACTTC. V and J are TRBV6-5 and TRBJ2-7; D is perhaps TRBD2 (5 bases). The CDR3 length is 13 residues. CDR1 and CDR2 (germline): MNHEY, SVGAGI. Between the trimmed V and J ends, which lost 6 bases and 7 bases, there was a span of 16 bases.

The gene calls are TRBV28 and TRBJ2-2; TRBD2 might be the D (6 bases). The CDR3 extends over 16 amino acids. Trimming removed 3 bases from V and 5 bases from J, with 16 bases in between. Germline CDR1 MDHEN, CDR2 SYDVKM. The CDR3 spells CASSFGTLSGTGELFF. CDR3 in DNA: TGTGCCAGCAGTTTTGGGACTCTCAGTGGGACCGGGGAGCTGTTTTTT.

This chain uses TRBV5-6 with TRBJ1-5, with D perhaps matching TRBD1 (5 bases). The germline gives CDR1 SGHDT, CDR2 YYEEEE. The CDR3 spans 14 residues. V dropped 0 bases and J dropped 6 bases, with 10 bases sitting between them. The CDR3 is CASSLGGGSQPQHF. CDR3 nucleotides: TGTGCCAGCAGCTTGGGCGGGGGGAGTCAGCCCCAGCATTTT.

This clone has only one observation. V gene TRBV5-6 combines with J gene TRBJ2-2, with D possibly TRBD2 on 6 matching bases. The length of the CDR3 is 16 residues. Germline lookup yields CDR1 SGHDT and CDR2 YYEEEE. V lost 2 bases and J lost 4, with 15 bases in between. The CDR3 nucleotides are TGTGCCAGCAGCTTCGAACCGTGGGAGGCCACCGGGGAGCTGTTTTTT. Residues: CASSFEPWEATGELFF.

This clone is categorized as large. The chain uses TRBV28 and TRBJ1-2, with D perhaps TRBD1 (5 bases). This CDR3 spans 16 amino acids. The germline gives CDR1 MDHEN, CDR2 SYDVKM. The V end was cut by 5 bases, the J end by 3 bases, with 19 bases between. CDR3 nucleotides: TGTGCCAGCAGTATACGCCCGACAGATTTCGACTATGGCTACACCTTC. Protein product: CASSIRPTDFDYGYTF.

The V gene is TRBV4-1, the J gene TRBJ2-1, with 9 nucleotides matching TRBD2. V gave up 2 bases and J gave up 8 bases; unmatched junction bases: 10. This CDR3 region has 16 residues. CDR1 MGHRA and CDR2 YSYEKL come from the germline V gene. CDR3 DNA: TGCGCCAGCAGCCAACCCCCCGGGACTAGCATCGATGAGCAGTTCTTC. Its protein is CASSQPPGTSIDEQFF.

J is TRBJ2-7 and V is TRBV11-2; tentatively, D is TRBD2 (6 bases). This CDR3 has 15 amino acids. V lost 1 base, J lost 0 bases, and 10 bases lay in between. Germline CDR1 and CDR2: SGHAT and FQNNGV. CDR3 loop: CASSLVGGVSYEQYF. Written as DNA, the CDR3 is TGTGCCAGCAGCTTAGTAGGCGGGGTCTCCTACGAGCAGTACTTC.

In its sample, this clone was seen a few times. V and J are TRBV10-1 and TRBJ2-3, with a possible D match to TRBD2 (6 bases). The CDR3 runs 16 residues. CDR1 is WNHNN and CDR2 is SYGVQD in the germline V gene (reference sequence). Trimming shortened V by 0 bases and J by 0 bases, and 10 bases separated the two germline ends. CDR3 coding DNA: TGCGCCAGCAGTGAGTCGTGGGGGGAAAGCACAGATACGCAGTATTTT. Protein product: CASSESWGESTDTQYF.

The chain has TRBV6-5 and TRBJ1-4, with D unclear. The ends were cut back, 8 bases at V and 7 bases at J, with 17 bases in the middle. This CDR3 comprises 14 residues. The V gene's germline CDR1 is MNHEY and CDR2 SVGAGI. The CDR3 region has the DNA TGTGCCAGCGCCCCTGGGATAGAGGGTGAAAAACTGTTTTTT. It specifies CASAPGIEGEKLFF.

The DNA for the CDR3 is TGTGCCAGCAGCCCTCAGGGTGGCTACAATGAGCAGTTCTTC. It encodes CASSPQGGYNEQFF. The chain carries TRBV7-7 and TRBJ2-1, with D perhaps TRBD1 (5 bases). The CDR3 is 14 residues long. CDR1 and CDR2 from the germline V gene are SSHAT and FNYEAQ (reference sequence). The germline V and J ends were trimmed by 5 bases and 3 bases, with 11 bases remaining between them.

This chain uses TRBV11-2 with TRBJ2-7; 8 nucleotides match TRBD2. J was trimmed by 5 bases and V by 2 bases; bases with no gene match: 8. Looked up from germline, CDR1 is SGHAT and CDR2 is FQNNGV. The CDR3 contains 15 residues. The CDR3 spells CASSLLSGGGHEQYF. The CDR3 DNA is TGTGCCAGCAGCTTACTTTCCGGGGGGGGGCACGAGCAGTACTTC. Supplemented by reference TRBV11-2 and TRBJ2-7, the full variable domain reads EAGVAQSPRYKIIEKRQSVAFWCNPISGHATLYWYQQILGQGPKLLIQFQNNGVVDDSQLPKDRFSAERLKGVDSTLKIQPAKLEDSAVYLCASSLLSGGGHEQYFGPGTRLTVT.

By share of the sample, this clone is medium-sized (0.01 to 0.1%). The chain carries TRBV27 and TRBJ2-2; 9 nucleotides line up with TRBD2. The CDR3 runs 15 residues. CDR1 and CDR2 from the germline V gene are MNHEY and SMNVEV (reference sequence). Trimming removed 9 bases from V and 1 base from J; junction bases left unmatched: 6. DNA for the CDR3: TGTGCCAGGAAGCTAGCGGGGAGGAACACCGGGGAGCTGTTTTTT. Amino acid sequence: CARKLAGRNTGELFF.

The table lists this clone with a count of one. V is TRBV28 and J is TRBJ2-1, with 7 bases aligning to TRBD2. The CDR3 runs 17 residues. V was clipped by 1 base and J by 0 bases; unmatched bases: 6. The germline V gene has CDR1 MDHEN and CDR2 SYDVKM. CDR3 DNA: TGTGCCAGCAGTTTATCGCCGGGGGGTGACTCCTACAATGAGCAGTTCTTC. As protein: CASSLSPGGDSYNEQFF.

The chain couples TRBV19 to TRBJ2-2; D is possibly TRBD1 or TRBD2 (5 bases each). Germline V gene sequence: CDR1 LNHDA, CDR2 SQIVND (reference sequence). V dropped 3 bases and J dropped 5 bases, with 16 bases sitting between them. The CDR3 consists of 16 residues. CDR3 sequence reads: CASSISRDPRTGELFF. In DNA form, the CDR3 reads TGTGCCAGTAGTATTTCCCGGGACCCAAGGACCGGGGAGCTGTTTTTT.